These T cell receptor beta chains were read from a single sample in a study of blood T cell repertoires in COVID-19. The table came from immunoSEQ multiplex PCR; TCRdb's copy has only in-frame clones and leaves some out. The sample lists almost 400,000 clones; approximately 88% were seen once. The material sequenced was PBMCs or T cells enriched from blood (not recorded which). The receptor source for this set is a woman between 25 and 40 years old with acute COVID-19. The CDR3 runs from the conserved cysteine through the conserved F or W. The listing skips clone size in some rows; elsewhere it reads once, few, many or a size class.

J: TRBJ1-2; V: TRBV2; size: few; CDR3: CASRFSIGAPNYGYTF
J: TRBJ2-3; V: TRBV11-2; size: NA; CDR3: CASSLGLAGGSDTQYF
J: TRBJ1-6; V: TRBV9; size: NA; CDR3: CASSVAQTGEGPLHF
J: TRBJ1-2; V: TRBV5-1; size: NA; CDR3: CASSGDRGRLGYTF
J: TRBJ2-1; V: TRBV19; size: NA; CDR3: CASSSSAGAGFYEQFF
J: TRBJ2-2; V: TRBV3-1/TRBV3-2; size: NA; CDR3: CASSQGGGYTGELFF
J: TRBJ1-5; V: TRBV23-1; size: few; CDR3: CASRSRTGGDQPQHF
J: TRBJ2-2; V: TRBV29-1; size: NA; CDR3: CSASSENTGELFF
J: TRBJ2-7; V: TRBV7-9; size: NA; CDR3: CASSLPGSYEQYF
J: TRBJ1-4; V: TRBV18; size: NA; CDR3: CASSPPKGPGATNEKLFF
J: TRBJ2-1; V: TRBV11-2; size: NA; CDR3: CASSLAGVYNEQFF
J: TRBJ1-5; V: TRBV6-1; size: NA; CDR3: CASSERAGGYQPQHF
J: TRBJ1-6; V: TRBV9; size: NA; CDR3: CASSAGQGTNSPLHF
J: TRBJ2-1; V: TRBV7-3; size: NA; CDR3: CASSLNRLAFDEQFF